This T cell receptor (beta chain) comes out of a study of identifying expanded T cells in peripheral blood. Study-level points and caveats: Technical replicates showed around 1.2 changed clones; approximately 2 weeks about 16; four weeks 19. Clone count variance between approximately 2-week samples rose with total template count.

Comment on this clone: Its target is not known.

Clones were read by immunoSEQ multiplex PCR, and TCRdb kept only the in-frame ones, dropping some. The table has some 95,000 clones, around 88% seen once. The V gene end was trimmed by 3 bases and the J gene end by 8 bases; junction bases not matched to a gene: 15. The CDR3 is made up of 16 amino acids. Germline V gene sequence: CDR1 SGDLS, CDR2 YYNGEE. During the collection period, no donor immune events like infections were recorded. This clonotype originated in a person between 18 and 75 years old in good health. This sequence joins TRBV9 and TRBJ1-2, with 8 bases fitting TRBD1. Sequenced input: blood. The CDR3 DNA sequence: TGTGCCAGCAGCGAGGGCCCCGGGGACAGGTCTGGAGGCTACACCTTC. It encodes CASSEGPGDRSGGYTF.